These 10 T cell receptor beta chains were all obtained from the same sample, sequenced in a study of a mutant IDH1 vaccine in newly diagnosed glioma. Time point described: week 11, during vaccination. Vaccination comprised doses that each held 300 ug of mutant IDH1 20-mer peptide, plus topical imiquimod. Their specific antigens are unknown. TCRdb's copy holds only in-frame clones and misses some; the assay was immunoSEQ multiplex PCR. Seen here are tens of thousands of clones, about four fifths observed once, and the top ten hold 5.9%. Source: PBMCs, taken from a glioma patient whose treatment included an IDH1 peptide vaccine. Receptor source: a man aged 50 to 60 with glioma.

The chain recombines TRBV28 with TRBJ1-5; maybe TRBD1 (5 bases). This CDR3 spans 16 amino acids. CDR1 is MDHEN, CDR2 SYDVKM, per germline. The germline V and J ends were trimmed by 7 bases and 5 bases, with 21 bases remaining between them. CDR3 loop: CASTSTPGTADQPQHF. CDR3 sequence (DNA): TGTGCCAGCACCTCTACCCCGGGGACGGCAGATCAGCCCCAGCATTTT.

This clone was detected once. The chain joins TRBV2 to TRBJ2-7; 8 nucleotides align to TRBD1. Per germline, CDR1 SNHLY and CDR2 FYNNEI. This CDR3 is built from 13 residues. Unmatched junction bases numbered 6, after V lost 5 bases and J lost 6 bases. The CDR3 loop reads CASSSDRAAEQYF. The DNA for the CDR3 is TGTGCCAGCAGTTCGGACAGGGCAGCCGAGCAGTACTTC.

V is TRBV11-3 and J is TRBJ2-2; weak D call: TRBD1 (5 bases). Trimming cost V 3 bases and J 3 bases, with 5 bases left between them. The CDR3 runs 13 residues. CDR1 is SGHNT and CDR2 is YENEEA in the germline V gene. The CDR3 DNA follows: TGTGCCAGCAGCTTCAGGGACACCGGGGAGCTGTTTTTT. Translation gives CASSFRDTGELFF.

This clone was recorded a few times. The CDR3 sequence is CASTTSTSGNTIYF. CDR3 in DNA: TGTGCCAGTACCACCTCAACCTCTGGAAACACCATATATTTT. The rearrangement joins TRBV19 to TRBJ1-3; D is unresolved. The CDR3 is made up of 14 amino acids. Trimming left V 7 bases short and J 0 bases short, with 10 bases between. The germline V gene has CDR1 LNHDA and CDR2 SQIVND (reference sequence).

In its sample, this clone was seen a few times. The chain couples TRBV4-2 to TRBJ2-7; no clear D. Trimming removed 0 bases from V and 7 bases from J, with 10 bases in between. The CDR3 loop spans 13 amino acids. From germline, CDR1 is LGHNA and CDR2 YNFKEQ. This chain's CDR3 is CASSQDLLGEQYF. The CDR3 DNA reads TGTGCCAGCAGCCAAGACCTATTAGGGGAGCAGTACTTC.

This clone was observed a single time. J is TRBJ2-3 and V is TRBV11-3, with TRBD1 matching 8 bases. The trim removed 8 bases at V and 7 bases at J, leaving 8 bases unmatched. The CDR3 contains 13 residues. Germline CDR1 SGHNT, CDR2 YENEEA. CDR3 residues: CASGTGGRNTQYF. CDR3 nucleotides: TGTGCCAGCGGGACAGGTGGAAGAAATACGCAGTATTTT.

V gene TRBV4-2 combines with J gene TRBJ1-2; 12 nucleotides line up with TRBD1. V shed 3 bases and J 0 bases; nucleotides not matched to a gene: 5. Looked up from germline, CDR1 is LGHNA and CDR2 is YNFKEQ. The CDR3 spans 17 residues. The CDR3 DNA reads TGTGCCAGCAGCCAGGGGGACAGGGGGCAAGCTAACTATGGCTACACCTTC. Protein product: CASSQGDRGQANYGYTF.

The chain uses TRBV5-5 and TRBJ1-5; the D is unclear. Looked up from germline, CDR1 is SGHKS and CDR2 is YYEKEE (reference sequence). The CDR3 has 14 residues. Deletions cut 1 base from V and 1 base from J, with 6 bases between. The CDR3 region has the DNA TGTGCCAGCAGCTTGTCCACAAGCAATCAGCCCCAGCATTTT. Amino acid sequence: CASSLSTSNQPQHF.

The chain recombines TRBV7-8 with TRBJ2-7; 7 bases line up with TRBD2. Germline CDR1 reads SGHVS; CDR2 reads FQNEAQ. V lost 7 bases and J lost 3; bases outside the gene matches: 9. The CDR3 contains 14 residues. Here the CDR3 DNA reads TGTGCCAGCAAACTCAGGGAGGGAGGCTACGAGCAGTACTTC. Residues: CASKLREGGYEQYF.

This clone was picked up one time. The genes are TRBV6-5 and TRBJ2-7; TRBD1 matches at 10 bases. The CDR3 length is 16 residues. With 1 base clipped from V and 5 bases from J, the junction kept 8 bases outside the gene matches. Looked up from germline, CDR1 is MNHEY and CDR2 is SVGAGI. The CDR3 sequence: CASSYWGGQGFNEQYF. The DNA of the CDR3 is TGTGCCAGCAGTTACTGGGGGGGACAGGGGTTTAACGAGCAGTACTTC.